The 12 T cell receptor beta chains in this list originate from one sample, sequenced in a study of shared clonotypes between healthy human individuals (dated by TCRdb to 2018 to 2021). Libraries were built with the immunoSEQ multiplex PCR assay. Sourced from immuneACCESS, this table was stored by TCRdb with only in-frame sequences that have V and J called. A share of the clones is absent; for the studies checked, an unresolved V gene accounts for under half, and the remainder has no known explanation. Recorded for this sample are approximately 2.1 million clones; 80% to 95% of them occurred a single time. The top ten clones comprise 0.39% of the sample. The sequencing input was naive CD4+ T cells from PBMCs. What this sample's cell subset or site label stands for: CD45RA+ positively selected. These receptors came from a man between 18 and 35 years old in good health. Some clones in this sample may be carry-over from other donors' samples.

This chain uses TRBV29-1 with TRBJ2-3, with 8 positions matching TRBD1. Germline trimming cut 5 bases from V and 0 bases from J; bases unmatched to any gene: 7. The CDR3 totals 15 residues. The germline gives CDR1 SQVTM, CDR2 ANQGSEA. The CDR3 DNA reads as TGCAGCGTTTGGACAGGGCCTACTAGCACAGATACGCAGTATTTT. Translating it yields CSVWTGPTSTDTQYF.

This sequence joins TRBV7-9 and TRBJ1-1; the D gene is possibly TRBD1 (5 bases). Per the germline V gene, CDR1 is SEHNR and CDR2 is FQNEAQ (reference sequence). This CDR3 contains 15 residues. Trimming stripped 3 bases from V and 1 base from J, with 12 bases between. CDR3 sequence (DNA): TGTGCCAGCAGCTTGAGGACACCTCGGAACACTGAAGCTTTCTTT. This translates into CASSLRTPRNTEAFF.

The chain employs TRBV5-1 and TRBJ2-2; D gene uncertain. V shed 4 bases and J shed 7 bases, with 11 bases lying between them. There are 13 residues in the CDR3. Germline V gene data show CDR1 as SGHRS and CDR2 as YFSETQ. The CDR3 DNA is TGCGCCAGCAGCCCTCAACGTAACGGGGAGCTGTTTTTT. This sequence encodes CASSPQRNGELFF.

This clone was counted once. The V call is TRBV14, the J call TRBJ1-5, with D possibly TRBD1 on 6 matching bases. With 1 base removed from V and 9 bases from J, the gap between germline ends came to 10 bases. The CDR3 runs to 13 residues. Germline CDR1 and CDR2: SGHDN and FVKESK. The CDR3 coding sequence is TGTGCCAGCAGCCAAGCCAGGGGTCGGCCCCAGCATTTT. Its protein product is CASSQARGRPQHF.

The J gene is TRBJ1-2, the V gene TRBV30; maybe TRBD1 (6 bases). CDR3 size: 14 residues. V lost 2 bases, J lost 2 bases, and 12 bases lay in between. Germline V CDR1 and CDR2: GTSNPN, SVGIG (reference sequence). The CDR3 sequence is CAWSRRDTNYGYTF. The CDR3 DNA reads TGTGCCTGGAGTCGCCGGGACACCAACTATGGCTACACCTTC.

This chain joins TRBV7-3 and TRBJ1-2, with 7 bases aligning to TRBD1. Trimming took 4 bases from V and 6 from J; bases not matched to a gene: 8. The CDR3 length is 14 residues. Germline CDR1 reads SGHTA; CDR2 reads FQGTGA. The CDR3 sequence: CASSSRQGVHGYTF. The CDR3 bases are TGTGCCAGCAGCTCCCGACAGGGTGTTCATGGCTACACCTTC. The full variable domain, with the rest looked up from reference TRBV7-3 and TRBJ1-2, is GAGVSQTPSNKVTEKGKYVELRCDPISGHTALYWYRQSLGQGPEFLIYFQGTGAADDSGLPNDRFFAVRPEGSVSTLKIQRTERGDSAVYLCASSSRQGVHGYTFGSGTRLTVV.

Points on this clone: One end of the junction does not line up with germline, which may come from a read error. The chain couples TRBV5-1 to TRBJ1-2, with D perhaps matching TRBD1 (5 bases). This CDR3 is 12 amino acids long. Germline CDR1 reads SGHRS; CDR2 reads YFSETQ. CDR3 amino acids: CASSGGTYGYTF. CDR3 sequence (DNA): TGTGCCAGCAGCGGGGGGACTTATGGCTACACCTTC.

This sequence joins TRBV27 and TRBJ2-2; D gene uncertain. The germline CDR1 and CDR2 sequences are MNHEY and SMNVEV (reference sequence). This CDR3 region has 16 residues. Trimming left V 3 bases short and J 0 bases short, with 11 bases between. The CDR3, as DNA: TGTGCCAGCAGTTTCGTGCCAAGGACGAACACCGGGGAGCTGTTTTTT. This codes for CASSFVPRTNTGELFF.

J is TRBJ2-1 and V is TRBV18, with D unclear. There are 17 residues in the CDR3. The V gene lost 3 bases and the J gene lost 6 bases, with 21 bases spanning the gap. Germline CDR1 and CDR2: KGHSH and LQKENI. DNA for the CDR3: TGTGCCAGCTCACCCCAACGGATGACCACCCTGGGCAATGAGCAGTTCTTC. It codes for CASSPQRMTTLGNEQFF.

As concerns this clone: The sample contains more than one DNA sequence encoding this CDR3. This chain connects TRBV5-1 to TRBJ2-2, with D uncertain. The CDR3 is 14 residues long. The germline V gene encodes CDR1 SGHRS and CDR2 YFSETQ. The V and J ends lost 4 bases and 1 base respectively, with 8 bases between them. CDR3 in DNA: TGCGCCAGCAGCATCGACGGGAACACCGGGGAGCTGTTTTTT. This encodes CASSIDGNTGELFF. The variable domain in full, completed from reference TRBV5-1 and TRBJ2-2, reads KAGVTQTPRYLIKTRGQQVTLSCSPISGHRSVSWYQQTPGQGLQFLFEYFSETQRNKGNFPGRFSGRQFSNSRSEMNVSTLELGDSALYLCASSIDGNTGELFFGEGSRLTVL.

The CDR3 sequence is CASNTGAGAEAFF. The CDR3 nucleotides are TGTGCCAGCAACACCGGGGCCGGCGCTGAAGCTTTCTTT. The chain is built from TRBV6-6 and TRBJ1-1; D is perhaps TRBD1 (5 bases). CDR3 length: 13 residues. Trimming removed 7 bases from V and 6 bases from J, with 15 bases in between. Germline V gene sequence: CDR1 MNHNY, CDR2 SVGAGI (reference sequence).

The CDR3 sequence is CASSLRQRDQPQHF. CDR3 DNA sequence: TGTGCCAGCAGCTTAAGACAGCGGGATCAGCCCCAGCATTTT. The chain has TRBV12-1 and TRBJ1-5. TRBV12-1 is a pseudogene. The CDR3 has 14 residues.